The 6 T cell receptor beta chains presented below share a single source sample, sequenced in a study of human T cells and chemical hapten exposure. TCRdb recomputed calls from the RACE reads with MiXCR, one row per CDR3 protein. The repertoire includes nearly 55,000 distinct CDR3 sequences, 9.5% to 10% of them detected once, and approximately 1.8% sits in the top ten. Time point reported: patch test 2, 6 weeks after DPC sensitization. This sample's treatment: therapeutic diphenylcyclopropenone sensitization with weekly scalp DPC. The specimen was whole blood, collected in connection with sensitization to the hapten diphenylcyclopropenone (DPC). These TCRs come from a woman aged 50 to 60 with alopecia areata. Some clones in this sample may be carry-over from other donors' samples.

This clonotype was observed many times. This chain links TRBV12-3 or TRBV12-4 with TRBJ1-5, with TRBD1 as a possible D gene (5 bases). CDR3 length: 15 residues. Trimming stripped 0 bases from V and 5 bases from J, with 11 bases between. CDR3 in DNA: TGTGCCAGCAGTTTAGCCCCGACGGGGCATCAGCCCCAGCATTTT. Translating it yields CASSLAPTGHQPQHF.

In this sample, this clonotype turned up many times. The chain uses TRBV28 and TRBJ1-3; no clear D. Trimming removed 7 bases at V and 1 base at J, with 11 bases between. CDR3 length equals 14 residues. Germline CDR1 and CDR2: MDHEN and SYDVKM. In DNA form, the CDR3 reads TGTGCCAGCACGAGGCCCTGGTCTGGAAACACCATATATTTT. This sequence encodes CASTRPWSGNTIYF. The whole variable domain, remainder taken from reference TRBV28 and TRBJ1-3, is DVKVTQSSRYLVKRTGEKVFLECVQDMDHENMFWYRQDPGLGLRLIYFSYDVKMKEKGDIPEGYSVSREKKERFSLILESASTNQTSMYLCASTRPWSGNTIYFGEGSWLTVV.

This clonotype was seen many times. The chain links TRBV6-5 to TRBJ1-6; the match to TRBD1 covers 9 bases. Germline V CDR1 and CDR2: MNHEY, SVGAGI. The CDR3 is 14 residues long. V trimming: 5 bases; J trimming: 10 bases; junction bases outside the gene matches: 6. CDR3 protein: CASSRGQGWSPLHF. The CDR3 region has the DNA TGTGCCAGCAGTCGTGGACAGGGGTGGTCACCCCTCCACTTT.

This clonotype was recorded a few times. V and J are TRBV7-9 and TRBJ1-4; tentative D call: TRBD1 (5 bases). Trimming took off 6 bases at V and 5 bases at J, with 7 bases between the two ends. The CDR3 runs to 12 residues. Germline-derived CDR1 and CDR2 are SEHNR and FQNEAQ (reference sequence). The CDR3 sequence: CASRQGNEKLFF. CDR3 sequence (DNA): TGTGCCAGCAGGCAGGGAAATGAAAAACTGTTTTTT.

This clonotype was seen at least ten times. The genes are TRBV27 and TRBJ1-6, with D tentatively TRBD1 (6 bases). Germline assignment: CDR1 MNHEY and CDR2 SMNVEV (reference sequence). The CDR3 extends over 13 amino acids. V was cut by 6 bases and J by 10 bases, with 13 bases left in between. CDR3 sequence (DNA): TGTGCCAGCAGGGGGGGCGCGGGCTCACCCCTCCACTTT. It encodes CASRGGAGSPLHF.

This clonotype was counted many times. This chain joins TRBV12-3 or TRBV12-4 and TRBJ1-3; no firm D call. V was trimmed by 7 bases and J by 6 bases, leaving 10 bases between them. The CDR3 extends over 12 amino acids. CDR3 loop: CASKFSENTIYF. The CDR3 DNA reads TGTGCCAGCAAGTTTAGTGAAAACACCATATATTTT.